The TCR beta chain under discussion was sequenced for a study of cytomegalovirus exposure and HLA in healthy donors. PCR primers comprised 60 Vbeta and 13 Jbeta primers. TCRdb keeps only in-frame clones here, not all; method: immunoSEQ multiplex PCR. The sample contains about 200,000 clones, 85% to 90% of which appear only once. Participants comprised healthy donors of bone marrow. Worth noting for this clone: Antigen unknown.

The trim removed 4 bases at V and 5 bases at J, leaving 21 bases unmatched. Germline V gene sequence: CDR1 SGDLS, CDR2 YYNGEE. The CDR3 spans 19 residues. Study-level results: High sensitivity and specificity were reportedly achieved when the classifier diagnosed cytomegalovirus status. HLA alleles showed associations with about 15,000 TCR beta sequences in a later analysis, at a 0.05 false discovery rate.

The chain employs TRBV9 and TRBJ2-1, with 7 bases matching TRBD2. Sequenced: PBMCs. The source is a woman aged 18-29 years in good health and CMV-seronegative. CDR3 sequence: CASSPQSALGAGEHNEQFF. The CDR3 DNA reads TGTGCCAGCAGCCCCCAATCCGCACTTGGCGCGGGAGAACACAATGAGCAGTTCTTC. Complete variable domain (other parts from reference TRBV9 and TRBJ2-1): DSGVTQTPKHLITATGQRVTLRCSPRSGDLSVYWYQQSLDQGLQFLIQYYNGEERAKGNILERFSAQQFPDLHSELNLSSLELGDSALYFCASSPQSALGAGEHNEQFFGPGTRLTVL.